Included here is one TCR beta chain sequence, with context. This specimen belongs to a study of cytomegalovirus exposure and HLA in healthy donors. The V gene lost 0 bases and the J gene lost 5 bases, with 11 bases spanning the gap. Germline assignment: CDR1 SGHRS and CDR2 YFSETQ. CDR3 size: 15 residues. In the PCR, 60 Vbeta and 13 Jbeta primers were used. The assay was immunoSEQ multiplex PCR, and TCRdb's table has in-frame clones only and misses some. The top ten hold 0.6% to 0.7% of the sample, which has hundreds of thousands of clones, less than 85% seen once. V and J are TRBV5-1 and TRBJ1-4; a possible D gene is TRBD1 (6 bases). This sequence was found in a young man in good health and CMV-seronegative. The sequencing sample was made of PBMCs. The chain's CDR3 is CASSLDGGANEKLFF. The CDR3 DNA sequence: TGCGCCAGCAGCTTGGATGGGGGGGCAAATGAAAAACTGTTTTTT.